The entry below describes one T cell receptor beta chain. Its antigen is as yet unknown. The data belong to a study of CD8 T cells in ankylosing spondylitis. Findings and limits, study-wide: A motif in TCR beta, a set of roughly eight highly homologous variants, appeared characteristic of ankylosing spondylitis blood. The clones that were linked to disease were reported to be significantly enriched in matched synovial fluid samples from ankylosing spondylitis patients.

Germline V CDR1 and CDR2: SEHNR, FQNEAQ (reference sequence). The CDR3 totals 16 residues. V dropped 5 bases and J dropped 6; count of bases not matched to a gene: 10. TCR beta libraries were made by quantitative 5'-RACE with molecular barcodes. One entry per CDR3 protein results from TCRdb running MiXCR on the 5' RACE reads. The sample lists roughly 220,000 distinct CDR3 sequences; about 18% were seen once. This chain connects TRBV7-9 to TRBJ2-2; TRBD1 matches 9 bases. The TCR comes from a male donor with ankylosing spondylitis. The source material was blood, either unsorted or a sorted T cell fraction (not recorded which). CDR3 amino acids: CASSPTGQGFAGELFF. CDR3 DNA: TGTGCCAGCAGCCCCACGGGACAGGGATTTGCCGGGGAGCTGTTTTTT.